These 28 T cell receptor beta chains were sequenced from one sample in a study of Ad26.COV2.S vaccination and SARS-CoV-2 variants. The protocol was immunoSEQ multiplex PCR, while the TCRdb copy is restricted to in-frame clones and leaves out a portion. The sample has a few hundred thousand clones; about nine tenths are singletons. Treatment: around 19 received Ad26.COV2.S at low or high dose, single or two shots; several received placebo; per-sample allocation not given. Samples came from day 63 after the first vaccine or placebo injection. Material: peripheral blood, obtained in a trial of Ad26.COV2.S vaccine versus placebo. The source of these receptors is a person aged 18-65 years who received the Ad26.COV2.S COVID-19 vaccine or a placebo.

The V call is TRBV7-2, the J call TRBJ2-3; TRBD2 agrees at 13 bases. The CDR3 is 17 residues long. The V gene end was trimmed by 4 bases and the J gene end by 1 base; junction bases not matched to a gene: 5. Germline V gene sequence: CDR1 SGHTA, CDR2 FQGNSA. The CDR3 region is CASSSPTSGRGTDTQYF. The CDR3 region has the DNA TGTGCCAGCAGCTCCCCCACTAGCGGGAGGGGCACAGATACGCAGTATTTT.

V gene TRBV7-9 combines with J gene TRBJ2-5, with TRBD1 as a possible D gene (6 bases). The V gene's germline CDR1 is SEHNR and CDR2 FQNEAQ (reference sequence). Trimming removed 1 base from V and 2 bases from J, with 17 bases in between. The CDR3 length is 17 residues. The CDR3 region is CASSLGVVWGRQETQYF. The CDR3, as DNA: TGTGCCAGCAGCTTAGGGGTTGTGTGGGGGCGGCAAGAGACCCAGTACTTC.

The chain couples TRBV11-2 to TRBJ2-1; 14 bases map to TRBD2. The trim removed 11 bases at V and 9 bases at J, leaving 9 bases unmatched. This CDR3 comprises 14 residues. Germline V gene data show CDR1 as SGHAT and CDR2 as FQNNGV. The CDR3 here is CAAQTGLAGGEQFF. In DNA form, the CDR3 reads TGTGCCGCTCAAACAGGACTAGCGGGAGGTGAGCAGTTCTTC.

The chain has TRBV30 and TRBJ2-7; D might be TRBD1 (7 bases). The CDR3 length is 12 residues. The V gene lost 1 base and the J gene lost 6 bases, with 10 bases spanning the gap. Germline CDR1 is GTSNPN and CDR2 is SVGIG (reference sequence). The CDR3 reads CAWSGQGGEQYF. Here the CDR3 DNA reads TGTGCCTGGAGTGGACAGGGAGGCGAGCAGTACTTC.

The rearrangement uses TRBV6-5 and TRBJ1-2; D is undetermined. V was cut by 7 bases and J by 0 bases, with 9 bases left in between. The length of the CDR3 is 13 residues. From germline, CDR1 is MNHEY and CDR2 SVGAGI. The CDR3 sequence: CASKIGSNYGYTF. The CDR3 nucleotides are TGTGCCAGCAAGATAGGTTCTAACTATGGCTACACCTTC.

The V and J genes are TRBV4-2 and TRBJ2-1; 7 nucleotides align to TRBD2. CDR3 length equals 17 residues. V lost 4 bases to trimming and J lost 5 bases; unmatched junction nucleotides: 14. CDR1 is LGHNA, CDR2 YNFKEQ, per germline. The CDR3 loop reads CASSPREGGSGDNEQFF. Here the CDR3 DNA reads TGTGCCAGCAGCCCCAGGGAGGGCGGGAGTGGCGACAATGAGCAGTTCTTC.

The genes are TRBV7-9 and TRBJ2-1; 8 nucleotides agree with TRBD2. V gave up 3 bases and J gave up 8 bases; unmatched junction bases: 3. Germline lookup yields CDR1 SEHNR and CDR2 FQNEAQ (reference sequence). This CDR3 spans 13 amino acids. Written as DNA, the CDR3 is TGTGCCAGCAGCTTTAGCGGGATCGATGAGCAGTTCTTC. This codes for CASSFSGIDEQFF.

This rearrangement joins TRBV6-5 to TRBJ2-7; D gene unclear. CDR3 length: 14 residues. Germline CDR1 is MNHEY and CDR2 is SVGAGI. The germline V and J ends were trimmed by 6 bases and 3 bases, with 15 bases remaining between them. CDR3: CASSAENPYYEQYF. In DNA form, the CDR3 reads TGTGCCAGCAGCGCGGAGAACCCTTACTACGAGCAGTACTTC.

This clone appeared once. The chain links TRBV7-3 to TRBJ2-1; D not resolved. Trimming stripped 1 base from V and 8 bases from J, with 18 bases between. This CDR3 spans 16 amino acids. Germline lookup yields CDR1 SGHTA and CDR2 FQGTGA. The CDR3 sequence is CASSLIGNSLEDEQFF. DNA for the CDR3: TGTGCCAGCAGCTTAATTGGCAACTCGCTTGAGGATGAGCAGTTCTTC.

The chain joins TRBV3-1 (or the pseudogene TRBV3-2) to TRBJ2-7; tentatively, D is TRBD2 (6 bases). Per the germline V gene, CDR1 is LGHDT and CDR2 is YNNKEL (reference sequence). Trimming stripped 3 bases from V and 3 bases from J, with 15 bases between. The CDR3 length is 15 residues. The CDR3 region is CASSQVLASYYEQYF. The CDR3 coding sequence is TGTGCCAGCAGCCAGGTCCTAGCGAGTTACTACGAGCAGTACTTC.

V usage is TRBV7-2 and J usage is TRBJ2-2; 7 bases agree with TRBD2. The CDR3 spans 16 residues. CDR1 and CDR2 (germline): SGHTA, FQGNSA. The junction had 6 bases not matched to a gene; V was cut back by 3 bases and J by 2 bases. In nucleotides, the CDR3 is TGTGCCAGCAGCTTCCCCACGGGGGGAAACACCGGGGAGCTGTTTTTT. Its translation is CASSFPTGGNTGELFF.

This chain connects TRBV19 to TRBJ1-1; TRBD1 might be the D (5 bases). V lost 5 bases, J lost 1 base, and 11 bases lay in between. Germline V gene data show CDR1 as LNHDA and CDR2 as SQIVND (reference sequence). The CDR3 has 14 residues. CDR3: CASSVGTANTEAFF. For the CDR3, the DNA is TGTGCCAGTAGTGTCGGGACGGCGAACACTGAAGCTTTCTTT.

The chain combines TRBV2 with TRBJ1-1; D not certain. With 6 bases removed from V and 7 bases from J, the gap between germline ends came to 12 bases. The CDR3 totals 12 residues. Germline CDR1 and CDR2: SNHLY and FYNNEI. The DNA for the CDR3 is TGTGCCAGCAGCCAGCAGTCAGTTGAAGCTTTCTTT. It yields the protein CASSQQSVEAFF.

The chain carries TRBV7-8 and TRBJ2-5; 8 bases fit TRBD1. CDR3 length equals 16 residues. Germline V gives CDR1 SGHVS, CDR2 FQNEAQ. J was trimmed by 1 base and V by 4 bases; bases with no gene match: 8. The CDR3 loop reads CASSSPDRASQETQYF. Here the CDR3 DNA reads TGTGCCAGCAGCTCCCCGGACAGGGCCAGCCAAGAGACCCAGTACTTC.

This clone has only one observation. This sequence joins TRBV6-5 and TRBJ2-2; 12 bases are a match to TRBD2. J gave up 4 bases and V 4 bases, and 4 bases lay outside the gene matches. The V gene's germline CDR1 is MNHEY and CDR2 SVGAGI. The CDR3 runs to 16 residues. The CDR3 reads CASSLTGLAGTGELFF. The CDR3 DNA reads TGTGCCAGCAGTTTAACGGGACTAGCGGGCACCGGGGAGCTGTTTTTT.

V gene TRBV4-1 combines with J gene TRBJ1-1, with no clear D. The V end lost 6 bases, the J end lost 1 base, and 9 bases lay between the germline ends. This CDR3 region has 13 residues. Germline values: CDR1 MGHRA, CDR2 YSYEKL. The CDR3 bases are TGCGCCAGCAGACCAATCGGGAACACTGAAGCTTTCTTT. It encodes CASRPIGNTEAFF.

The chain joins TRBV4-1 to TRBJ1-1; D is ambiguous. The ends were cut back, 2 bases at V and 5 bases at J, with 9 bases in the middle. The CDR3 loop spans 13 amino acids. From germline, CDR1 is MGHRA and CDR2 YSYEKL. The CDR3 nucleotides are TGCGCCAGCAGCCAATTAACGGGTACTGAAGCTTTCTTT. As protein: CASSQLTGTEAFF.

The chain is built from TRBV30 and TRBJ1-3; no clear D gene. Trimming took 1 base from V and 0 from J, leaving 13 bases between them. The CDR3 totals 16 residues. Germline V gives CDR1 GTSNPN, CDR2 SVGIG (reference sequence). Written as DNA, the CDR3 is TGTGCCTGGAGTGCAGGACTGATTTCCTCTGGAAACACCATATATTTT. This codes for CAWSAGLISSGNTIYF.

This chain connects TRBV11-2 to TRBJ2-1; D remains unclear. Germline V lookup: CDR1 SGHAT, CDR2 FQNNGV. V lost 3 bases, J lost 6 bases, and 12 bases lay in between. This CDR3 is 14 amino acids long. As DNA, the CDR3 is TGTGCCAGCAGCTTTGGATCCATCTTCAATGAGCAGTTCTTC. It translates to CASSFGSIFNEQFF.

The rearrangement joins TRBV20-1 to TRBJ2-5; 7 positions match TRBD2. Germline loops: CDR1 DFQATT, CDR2 SNEGSKA (reference sequence). The CDR3 is 16 residues long. V dropped 3 bases and J dropped 7; count of bases not matched to a gene: 17. DNA for the CDR3: TGCAGTGCTAGTGATCTAGCGGATTACAAGAGAGCGACCCAGTACTTC. As protein: CSASDLADYKRATQYF.

The chain links TRBV5-1 to TRBJ2-7, with a possible D match to TRBD2 (5 bases). The CDR3 runs 13 residues. CDR1 is SGHRS, CDR2 YFSETQ, per germline. The V end lost 4 bases, the J end lost 3 bases, and 11 bases lay between the germline ends. CDR3 DNA: TGCGCCAGCAGCGAGCGGACCCACTACGAGCAGTACTTC. Translation: CASSERTHYEQYF.

The chain carries TRBV20-1 and TRBJ2-7; D is unresolved. The ends were cut back, 3 bases at V and 2 bases at J, with 8 bases in the middle. CDR1 and CDR2 (germline): DFQATT, SNEGSKA (reference sequence). The CDR3 length is 12 residues. The CDR3, as DNA: TGCAGTGCTAGTCGTCAGACCTACGAGCAGTACTTC. Protein product: CSASRQTYEQYF.

The CDR3: CASSYSSGQGYGYTF. The CDR3, as DNA: TGTGCCAGCAGTTACTCCTCAGGGCAGGGCTATGGCTACACCTTC. The gene calls are TRBV6-5 and TRBJ1-2; TRBD1 might be the D (5 bases). V was pared by 0 bases and J by 4 bases, with 12 bases between. In germline, CDR1 is MNHEY, CDR2 SVGAGI. This CDR3 spans 15 amino acids.

The sample holds one count of this clone. The chain combines TRBV12-3 or TRBV12-4 with TRBJ1-1; D gene ambiguous. Trimming left V 7 bases short and J 0 bases short, with 9 bases between. The length of the CDR3 is 13 residues. The CDR3 sequence is CASKDGMNTEAFF. The CDR3, as DNA: TGTGCCAGCAAGGACGGAATGAACACTGAAGCTTTCTTT.

The V call is TRBV9, the J call TRBJ1-2; 9 bases fit TRBD1. Trimming at V came to 4 bases and at J to 4 bases, leaving 17 bases not matched to a gene. The germline V gene encodes CDR1 SGDLS and CDR2 YYNGEE. The CDR3 consists of 18 residues. CDR3 loop: CASSPLFSTGGGFYGYTF. DNA for the CDR3: TGTGCCAGCAGCCCCCTTTTTTCAACAGGGGGCGGCTTCTATGGCTACACCTTC.

With respect to this clone: Mismatch with germline at one junction end may stem from a read error. This chain joins TRBV6-1 and TRBJ1-3; unclear D gene. Germline values: CDR1 MNHNS, CDR2 SASEGT. The CDR3 contains 15 residues. The CDR3 sequence is CASNEARSSGNTIYF. The CDR3 DNA sequence: TGTGCCAGCAATGAAGCGAGATCCTCTGGAAACACCATATATTTT.

This clone has a single count. Other DNA variants within this sample encode the same CDR3. The chain combines TRBV28 with TRBJ2-7; no clear D. Germline CDR1 is MDHEN and CDR2 is SYDVKM. The V end lost 2 bases, the J end lost 4 bases, and 6 bases lay between the germline ends. CDR3 length equals 12 residues. The CDR3, as DNA: TGTGCCAGCAGTTTAACCGCTTACGAGCAGTACTTC. Translating gives CASSLTAYEQYF.

This chain uses TRBV4-1 with TRBJ1-3; D not resolved. The CDR3 extends over 15 amino acids. Germline V gives CDR1 MGHRA, CDR2 YSYEKL. V was pared by 0 bases and J by 3 bases, with 9 bases between. The CDR3 region is CASSQDGRSGNTIYF. The CDR3, as DNA: TGCGCCAGCAGCCAAGATGGCCGCAGTGGAAACACCATATATTTT.